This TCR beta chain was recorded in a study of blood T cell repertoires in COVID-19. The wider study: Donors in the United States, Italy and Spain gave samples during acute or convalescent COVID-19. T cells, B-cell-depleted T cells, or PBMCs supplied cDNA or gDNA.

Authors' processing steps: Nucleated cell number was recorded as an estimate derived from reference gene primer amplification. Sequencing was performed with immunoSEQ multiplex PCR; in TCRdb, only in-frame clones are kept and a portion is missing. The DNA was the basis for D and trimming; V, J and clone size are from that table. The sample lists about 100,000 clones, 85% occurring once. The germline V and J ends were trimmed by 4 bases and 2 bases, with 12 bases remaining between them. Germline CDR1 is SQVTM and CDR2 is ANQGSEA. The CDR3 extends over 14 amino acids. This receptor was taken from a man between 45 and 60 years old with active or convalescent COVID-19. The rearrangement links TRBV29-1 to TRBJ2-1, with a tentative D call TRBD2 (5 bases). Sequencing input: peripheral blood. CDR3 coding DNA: TGCAGCGTTGCGAGTCAGAGGGCCTACAATGAGCAGTTCTTC. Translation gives CSVASQRAYNEQFF.